This is a list of T cell receptor beta chains from one sample in a study of blood T cell repertoires in COVID-19. Assay used: immunoSEQ multiplex PCR; TCRdb lists only in-frame clones, some missing. This sample yields over 250,000 clones, of which roughly 80% are seen a single time; approximately 10% belongs to the top ten. Sequences were obtained from peripheral blood. These receptor sequences come from a woman aged 45-60 years who had recovered from COVID-19. Each CDR3 is given with its conserved first and last residue. The D gene is left open where the match is weak. Not every row has a clone size; where given, it reads once, few, many or a size class.

j_gene,d_gene,v_gene,abundance,CDR3nt,CDR3aa
TRBJ2-7,-,TRBV5-4,-,TGTGCCAGCAGCTTGGGCGGGGAGACCCACGAGCAGTACTTC,CASSLGGETHEQYF
TRBJ1-1,-,TRBV7-8,-,TGTGCCAGCAGCCCTCCCCCGACAGAGAACACTGAAGCTTTCTTT,CASSPPPTENTEAFF
TRBJ1-2,-,TRBV12-3/TRBV12-4,-,TGTGCCAGCAGTTTGGGAGGGGTCGGCTACACCTTC,CASSLGGVGYTF
TRBJ1-1,-,TRBV10-3,-,TGTGCCATCAGTGAGCCAGGGACTGAAGCTTTCTTT,CAISEPGTEAFF
TRBJ1-1,-,TRBV30,-,TGTGCCTGGAAAGGGGAAGATGGAATCACTGAAGCTTTCTTT,CAWKGEDGITEAFF
TRBJ2-2,-,TRBV30,-,TGTGCCTGGAGTGTATTGACTACCGGGGAGCTGTTTTTT,CAWSVLTTGELFF
TRBJ2-3,TRBD2,TRBV7-2,-,TGTGCCAGCAGCTTAGAGCGGGGCACGCAGTATTTT,CASSLERGTQYF
TRBJ1-1,-,TRBV28,-,TGTGCCAGCACCCGACACGCGAACACTGAAGCTTTCTTT,CASTRHANTEAFF
TRBJ2-7,-,TRBV28,-,TGTGCCAGCAGCCCAGCCTACGAGCAGTACTTC,CASSPAYEQYF
TRBJ1-1,TRBD1,TRBV6-5,-,TGTGCCAGCAGTTATGAAAGACAGGGAAGGGGCACTGAAGCTTTCTTT,CASSYERQGRGTEAFF
TRBJ2-3,TRBD2,TRBV27,many,TGTGCCAGCAGTTTACTAGCGGGAGGGCTTCAGGGAGATACGCAGTATTTT,CASSLLAGGLQGDTQYF
TRBJ2-1,TRBD2,TRBV4-2,-,TGTGCCAGCAGCCAAGAGTTGGCGGGAGGGATCTACAATGAGCAGTTCTTC,CASSQELAGGIYNEQFF
TRBJ2-1,-,TRBV28,-,TGTGCCAGCAGTCCCTTCGAGGGAAGGCGTCAGTTCTTC,CASSPFEGRRQFF
TRBJ1-2,-,TRBV7-9,-,TGTGCCAGCAGCTTAATTCCAGGAAGGAGGGGAGGCTACACCTTC,CASSLIPGRRGGYTF
TRBJ2-5,-,TRBV5-1,-,TGCGCCAGCAGCTTGGCCGGAGAGACCCAGTACTTC,CASSLAGETQYF
TRBJ2-2,TRBD2,TRBV7-8,-,TGTGCCAGCAGGCCGGGAGGCGCCGGGGAGCTGTTTTTT,CASRPGGAGELFF
TRBJ1-5,-,TRBV30,-,TGTGCCTGGAACTACGGCGGGGGGAATCAGCCCCAGCATTTT,CAWNYGGGNQPQHF
TRBJ1-3,-,TRBV29-1,-,TGCAGCGTTGGGGGCCTCAGCTCTGGAAACACCATATATTTT,CSVGGLSSGNTIYF
TRBJ2-1,-,TRBV6-2/TRBV6-3,-,TGTGCCAGCAGTTACGCTGCGAATGAGCAGTTCTTC,CASSYAANEQFF
TRBJ1-1,-,TRBV28,-,TGTGCCAGCAGTTCCGGGGAGGGATTGAACACTGAAGCTTTCTTT,CASSSGEGLNTEAFF
TRBJ1-2,TRBD1,TRBV6-2/TRBV6-3,once,TGTGCCAGCAGTTGGGACAGAAGCTACACCTTC,CASSWDRSYTF
TRBJ2-5,TRBD1,TRBV6-5,-,TGTGCCAGCAGCCCGGGACAGGCCCTCCAGAAGACCCAGTACTTC,CASSPGQALQKTQYF
TRBJ1-1,-,TRBV7-2,-,TGTGCCAGCAGCCCCACAGCTTCAAACACTGAAGCTTTCTTT,CASSPTASNTEAFF
TRBJ1-2,-,TRBV30,-,TGTGCCTGTCTCAGGGCTGACTATGGCTACACCTTC,CACLRADYGYTF
TRBJ2-1,TRBD2,TRBV4-3,-,TGCGCCAGCAGCCAACTAGCGGGAGACGAGCAGTTCTTC,CASSQLAGDEQFF
TRBJ2-3,TRBD1,TRBV2,-,TGTGCCAGCAGTGATATGGGACAGGGGATAGATACGCAGTATTTT,CASSDMGQGIDTQYF
TRBJ2-1,TRBD2,TRBV18,-,TGTGCCAGCTCACCCGATCTCGGGAGGATATCCGCGCAGTTCTTC,CASSPDLGRISAQFF
TRBJ2-7,TRBD1,TRBV9,-,TGTGCCAGCAGCGTCGACCCGGGCAGGGGGTCATACGAGCAGTACTTC,CASSVDPGRGSYEQYF
TRBJ1-6,-,TRBV4-3,few,TGCGCCAGCAGCACTTTTACAGGGAATTCACCCCTCCACTTT,CASSTFTGNSPLHF
TRBJ1-3,TRBD1,TRBV29-1,few,TGCAGCGTACAGGGGGTAGGAAACACCATATATTTT,CSVQGVGNTIYF
TRBJ2-1,-,TRBV21-1,few,TGTGCCAGCAGCAAAGGTGCAGGGGAAGGCTCCTACAATGAGCAGTTCTTC,CASSKGAGEGSYNEQFF
TRBJ2-5,-,TRBV28,once,TGTGCCAGCAGCTGGACTAACCGACCCCAAGAGACCCAGTACTTC,CASSWTNRPQETQYF
TRBJ2-6,TRBD1,TRBV6-4,-,TGTGCCAGCGGCCCCACAGGGGGCGGATCTGGGGCCAACGTCCTGACTTTC,CASGPTGGGSGANVLTF
TRBJ2-7,-,TRBV5-5,once,TGTGCCAGCAGCTTGGGACAGGTCCTCTACGAGCAGTACTTC,CASSLGQVLYEQYF
TRBJ2-7,-,TRBV28,-,TGTGCCAGCACTCGGCAGGGCGACTACGAGCAGTACTTC,CASTRQGDYEQYF
TRBJ1-1,TRBD1,TRBV5-4,-,TGTGCCAGCAGCTGGGGACAGAAAAACACTGAAGCTTTCTTT,CASSWGQKNTEAFF
TRBJ2-3,-,TRBV6-2/TRBV6-3,-,TGTGCCAGCAGTTACTCGGGGCAGGGGAGCACAGATACGCAGTATTTT,CASSYSGQGSTDTQYF
TRBJ1-1,-,TRBV10-2,-,TGCGCCAGCATGCACCCCAGCGGTGAAGCTTTCTTT,CASMHPSGEAFF
TRBJ2-7,TRBD1,TRBV7-2,few,TGTGCCAGCAGCTCCCGGGACAGGGAAACCTACGAGCAGTACTTC,CASSSRDRETYEQYF
TRBJ2-2,TRBD2,TRBV2,-,TGTGCCAGCAGTGAAAGCGGGAGCCACACCGGGGAGCTGTTTTTT,CASSESGSHTGELFF
TRBJ1-6,TRBD1,TRBV30,-,TGTGCCTGGAGCAGGGGGACTCTAAATTCACCCCTCCACTTT,CAWSRGTLNSPLHF
TRBJ2-1,TRBD2,TRBV5-1,-,TGCGCCAGCAGCATAAAAGCGGGAGGGTACAATGAGCAGTTCTTC,CASSIKAGGYNEQFF
TRBJ1-5,-,TRBV3-1/TRBV3-2,-,TGTGCCAGCAGCCAAGATGAGGATCAGCCCCAGCATTTT,CASSQDEDQPQHF
TRBJ1-5,TRBD1,TRBV6-6,-,TGTGCCAGCACCCCGACAGGGGGCGTCAATCAGCCCCAGCATTTT,CASTPTGGVNQPQHF
TRBJ1-4,-,TRBV18,-,TGTGCCAGCTCACCACCGGCAGCAACTAATGAAAAACTGTTTTTT,CASSPPAATNEKLFF
TRBJ1-2,-,TRBV6-6,-,TGTGCCAGCAGTCCCAGGGGTTCGGGGACCTATGGCTACACCTTC,CASSPRGSGTYGYTF
TRBJ1-5,-,TRBV4-3,-,TGCGCCAGCAGCCAAGAGTACAGGAATCAGCCCCAGCATTTT,CASSQEYRNQPQHF
TRBJ2-1,TRBD2,TRBV7-6,-,TGTGCCAGCAGCTTAGTGGCTAGCGGGGGGACTGAGCAGTTCTTC,CASSLVASGGTEQFF
TRBJ2-7,-,TRBV4-2,-,TGTGCCAGCAGCCAAGGACAGGATAGGGGCGAGCAGTACTTC,CASSQGQDRGEQYF
TRBJ2-5,-,TRBV5-8,-,TGTGCCAGCAGCTTGGCGGAGACCCAGTACTTC,CASSLAETQYF
TRBJ2-2,-,TRBV18,-,TGTGCCAGCTCACCACCGTGGGCAGGTCACGGGGAGCTGTTTTTT,CASSPPWAGHGELFF
TRBJ1-2,-,TRBV3-1/TRBV3-2,-,TGTGCCAGCAGCCAAGGCCTGGGCAGCACCGTTAACTATGGCTACACCTTC,CASSQGLGSTVNYGYTF
TRBJ1-1,-,TRBV27,once,TGTGCCAGCACCAACTTTCCCGAGATAAACACTGAAGCTTTCTTT,CASTNFPEINTEAFF
TRBJ2-7,-,TRBV14,-,TGTGCCAGCAGCTTAGACAGATCCTACGAGCAGTACTTC,CASSLDRSYEQYF
TRBJ1-4,-,TRBV3-1/TRBV3-2,many,TGTGCCAGCAGCCAAATTACAGGGACGCGAGCGGAAAAACTGTTTTTT,CASSQITGTRAEKLFF
TRBJ2-5,TRBD2,TRBV24-1,once,TGTGCCACCAAGCCAGCGGGAGCAGAGACCCAGTACTTC,CATKPAGAETQYF
TRBJ2-5,TRBD2,TRBV5-1,-,TGCGCCAGCAGCCCGGCGGGGGAAGAGACCCAGTACTTC,CASSPAGEETQYF